This entry concerns a single T cell receptor (beta chain). As yet, its antigen is unknown. With V trimmed by 0 bases and J by 6 bases, 12 bases remained unmatched. The CDR3 has 17 residues. Germline V gene data show CDR1 as SGDLS and CDR2 as YYNGEE. TCRdb fed the reads into MiXCR, producing one record per CDR3 protein. The sample yields 310,000 or so distinct CDR3 sequences, about 9.2% seen once. The data were obtained in a study of T cell repertoires in cytomegalovirus infection. At the level of the study: A matching HLA type, together with CMV infection, was signaled by public TCR beta signatures. The study's findings and limits: CMV-specific HLA-C-restricted TCR beta clonotypes dominated the ex vivo response. Public TCR beta family frequency separated CMV-and-HLA carriers, including in an independent cohort.

This TCR was recovered from a human donor in good health (CMV status not recorded). Some clones in this sample may be carry-over from other donors' samples. The specimen sequenced was PBMCs. The V gene is TRBV9, the J gene TRBJ2-1, with 7 positions matching TRBD2. The CDR3: CASSVGASGGGGNEQFF. The CDR3 DNA sequence: TGTGCCAGCAGCGTAGGAGCCTCAGGCGGGGGAGGCAATGAGCAGTTCTTC.